This T cell receptor beta chain was documented in a study of post-analysis software for immune sequencing data. Regarding the study as a whole: The study found significantly lower normalized Chao1 diversity in multiple sclerosis patients than in controls. Same-batch samples co-clustered strongly by F measure.

A note on this clonotype: Antigen: not known.

Prepared libraries of TCR beta cDNA carried unique molecular identifiers. One entry per CDR3 protein results from TCRdb running MiXCR on the PCR reads. The sample consists of 650,000 to 900,000 distinct CDR3 sequences, more than 45% of them appearing once. Sequenced: blood. The sequence was collected from a girl aged 5-17 years with multiple sclerosis.

The DNA of the CDR3 is TGCGCCAGCAGCTTGGAGGGACTAGCGGGACGCGAGCAGTACTTC. Encoded protein: CASSLEGLAGREQYF. This chain links TRBV5-1 with TRBJ2-5; 13 positions agree with TRBD2. The J call may be mistaken, given a closer DNA end match to TRBJ2-7. Looked up from germline, CDR1 is SGHRS and CDR2 is YFSETQ. The CDR3 totals 15 residues.